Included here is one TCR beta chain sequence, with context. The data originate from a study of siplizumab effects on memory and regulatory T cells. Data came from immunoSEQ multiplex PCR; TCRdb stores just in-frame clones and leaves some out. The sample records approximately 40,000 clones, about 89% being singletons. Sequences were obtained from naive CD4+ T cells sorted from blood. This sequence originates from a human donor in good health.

The CDR3 reads CASSPIGGMDSPLHF. The CDR3 DNA follows: TGTGCCAGCTCACCAATTGGGGGAATGGATTCACCCCTCCACTTT. The rearrangement uses TRBV18 and TRBJ1-6, with TRBD1 as a possible D gene (5 bases). The CDR3 sequence is 15 residues long. Trimming shortened V by 2 bases and J by 8 bases, and 13 bases separated the two germline ends. Germline assignment: CDR1 KGHSH and CDR2 LQKENI.